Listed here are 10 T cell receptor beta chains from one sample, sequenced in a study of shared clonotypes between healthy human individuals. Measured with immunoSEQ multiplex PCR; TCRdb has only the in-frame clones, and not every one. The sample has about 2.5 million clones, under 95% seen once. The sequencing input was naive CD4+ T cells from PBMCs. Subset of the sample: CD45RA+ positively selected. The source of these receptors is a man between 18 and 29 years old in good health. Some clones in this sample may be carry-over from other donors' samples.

The CDR3 coding sequence is TGTGCCAGCAGGGGGGGGTCTGAGGGGACTCAACTTTATCAGCCCCAGCATTTT. This sequence encodes CASRGGSEGTQLYQPQHF. V and J are TRBV28 and TRBJ1-5; possibly TRBD1 for D (5 bases). The germline CDR1 and CDR2 sequences are MDHEN and SYDVKM. V lost 6 bases and J 5 bases, leaving 26 bases between the germline ends. CDR3 length equals 18 residues.

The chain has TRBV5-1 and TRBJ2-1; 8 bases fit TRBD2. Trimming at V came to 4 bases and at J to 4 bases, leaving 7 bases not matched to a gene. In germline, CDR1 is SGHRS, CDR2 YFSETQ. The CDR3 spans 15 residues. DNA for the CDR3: TGCGCCAGCAGCAAGGGACTAGGCGGTTACAATGAGCAGTTCTTC. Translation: CASSKGLGGYNEQFF.

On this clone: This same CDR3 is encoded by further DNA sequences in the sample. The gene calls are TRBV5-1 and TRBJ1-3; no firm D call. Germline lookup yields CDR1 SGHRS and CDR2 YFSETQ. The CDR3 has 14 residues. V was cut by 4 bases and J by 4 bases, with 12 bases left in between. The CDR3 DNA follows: TGCGCCAGCAGCCTGGGCGGTCTCGGAAACACCATATATTTT. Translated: CASSLGGLGNTIYF.

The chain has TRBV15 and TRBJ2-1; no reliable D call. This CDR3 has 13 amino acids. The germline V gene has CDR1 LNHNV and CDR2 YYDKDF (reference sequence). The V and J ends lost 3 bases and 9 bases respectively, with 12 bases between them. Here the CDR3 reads CATSSRLEGEQFF. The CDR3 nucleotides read TGTGCCACCAGCAGCCGCCTGGAAGGTGAGCAGTTCTTC.

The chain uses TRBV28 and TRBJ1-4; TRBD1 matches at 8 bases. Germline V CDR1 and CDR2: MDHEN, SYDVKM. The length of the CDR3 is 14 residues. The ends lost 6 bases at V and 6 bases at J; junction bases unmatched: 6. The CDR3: CASRRQGMDEKLFF. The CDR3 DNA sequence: TGTGCCAGCAGAAGACAGGGGATGGATGAAAAACTGTTTTTT. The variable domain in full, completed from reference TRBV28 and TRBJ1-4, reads DVKVTQSSRYLVKRTGEKVFLECVQDMDHENMFWYRQDPGLGLRLIYFSYDVKMKEKGDIPEGYSVSREKKERFSLILESASTNQTSMYLCASRRQGMDEKLFFGSGTQLSVL.

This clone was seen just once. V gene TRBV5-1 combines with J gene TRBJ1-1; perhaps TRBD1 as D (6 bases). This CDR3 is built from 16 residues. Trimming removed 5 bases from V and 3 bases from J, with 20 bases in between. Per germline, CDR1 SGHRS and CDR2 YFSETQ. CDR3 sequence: CASRLGRGVMDTEAFF. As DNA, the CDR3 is TGCGCCAGCAGATTAGGGAGGGGGGTTATGGACACTGAAGCTTTCTTT.

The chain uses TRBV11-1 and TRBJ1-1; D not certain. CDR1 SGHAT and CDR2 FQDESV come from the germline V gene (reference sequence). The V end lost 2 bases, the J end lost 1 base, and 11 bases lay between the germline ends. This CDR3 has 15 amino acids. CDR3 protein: CASSLRQEGNTEAFF. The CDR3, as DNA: TGTGCCAGCAGCTTACGCCAGGAAGGGAACACTGAAGCTTTCTTT.

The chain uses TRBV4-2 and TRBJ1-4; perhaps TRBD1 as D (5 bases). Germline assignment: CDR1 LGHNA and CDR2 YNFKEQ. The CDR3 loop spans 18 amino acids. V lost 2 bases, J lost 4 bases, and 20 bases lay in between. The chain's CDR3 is CASSQWRGQQDLNEKLFF. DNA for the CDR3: TGTGCCAGCAGCCAATGGAGGGGTCAACAGGATCTTAATGAAAAACTGTTTTTT.

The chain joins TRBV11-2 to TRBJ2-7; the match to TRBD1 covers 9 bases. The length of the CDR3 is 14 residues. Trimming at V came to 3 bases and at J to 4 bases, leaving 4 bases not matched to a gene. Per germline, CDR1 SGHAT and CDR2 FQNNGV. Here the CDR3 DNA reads TGTGCCAGCAGCTTGGGGGGACAGGGATACGAGCAGTACTTC. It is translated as CASSLGGQGYEQYF.

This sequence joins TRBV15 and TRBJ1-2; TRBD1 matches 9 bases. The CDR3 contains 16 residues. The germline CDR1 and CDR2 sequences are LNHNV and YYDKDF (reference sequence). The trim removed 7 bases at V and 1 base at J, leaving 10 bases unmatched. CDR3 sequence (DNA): TGTGCCACCACCTGGACAGGGGCCGCGTTTAACTATGGCTACACCTTC. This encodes CATTWTGAAFNYGYTF.